The following is a T cell receptor beta chain sequence with its context. Trimming took 3 bases from V and 2 from J, leaving 7 bases between them. The CDR3 is 14 amino acids. Germline CDR1 SNHLY, CDR2 FYNNEI. Original analysis: For nucleated cells, counts were estimated from reference gene primer amplification. Using immunoSEQ multiplex PCR, the repertoire was profiled, and TCRdb retains in-frame clones only, with some absent. V and J calls and clone size are as listed in that table; D and trimming were resolved from the DNA. The sample lists 150,000 or so clones, approximately 82% occurring once. This entry belongs to a study of blood T cell repertoires in COVID-19.

The source is a human donor in a cohort sampled during active COVID-19. Sequencing input: peripheral blood. The rearrangement joins TRBV2 to TRBJ2-2; no firm D call. DNA of the CDR3: TGTGCCAGCAGTGAGAGGAGTAACACCGGGGAGCTGTTTTTT. The encoded protein is CASSERSNTGELFF.